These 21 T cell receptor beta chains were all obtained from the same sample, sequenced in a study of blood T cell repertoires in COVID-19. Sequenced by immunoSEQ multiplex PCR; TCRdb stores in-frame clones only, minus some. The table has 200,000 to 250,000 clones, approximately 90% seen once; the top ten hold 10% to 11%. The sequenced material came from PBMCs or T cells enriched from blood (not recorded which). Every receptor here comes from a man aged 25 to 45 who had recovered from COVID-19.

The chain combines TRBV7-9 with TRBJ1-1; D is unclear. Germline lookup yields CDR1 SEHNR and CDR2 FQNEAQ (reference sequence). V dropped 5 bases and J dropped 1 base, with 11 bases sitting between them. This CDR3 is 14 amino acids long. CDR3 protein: CASSASRWNTEAFF. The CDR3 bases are TGTGCCAGCAGCGCATCCAGATGGAACACTGAAGCTTTCTTT.

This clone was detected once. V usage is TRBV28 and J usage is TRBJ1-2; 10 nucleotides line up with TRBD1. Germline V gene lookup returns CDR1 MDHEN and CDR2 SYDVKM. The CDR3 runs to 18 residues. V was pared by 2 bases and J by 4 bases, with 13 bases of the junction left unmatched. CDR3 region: CASSLPGTGVQEGYGYTF. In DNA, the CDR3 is TGTGCCAGCAGTTTACCCGGGACAGGGGTTCAGGAGGGCTATGGCTACACCTTC.

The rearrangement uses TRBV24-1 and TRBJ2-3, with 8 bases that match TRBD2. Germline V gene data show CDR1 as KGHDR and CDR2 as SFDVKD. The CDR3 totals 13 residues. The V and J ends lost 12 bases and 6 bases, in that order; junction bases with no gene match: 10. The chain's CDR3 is CASQRGPYDTQYF. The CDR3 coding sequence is TGTGCCTCTCAGCGGGGGCCTTATGATACGCAGTATTTT.

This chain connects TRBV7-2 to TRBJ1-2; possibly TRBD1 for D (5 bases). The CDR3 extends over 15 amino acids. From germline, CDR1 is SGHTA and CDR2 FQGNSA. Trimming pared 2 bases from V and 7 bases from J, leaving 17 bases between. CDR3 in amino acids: CASSLFPGPSAGYTF. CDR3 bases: TGTGCCAGCAGCTTATTTCCAGGGCCCTCCGCTGGCTACACCTTC.

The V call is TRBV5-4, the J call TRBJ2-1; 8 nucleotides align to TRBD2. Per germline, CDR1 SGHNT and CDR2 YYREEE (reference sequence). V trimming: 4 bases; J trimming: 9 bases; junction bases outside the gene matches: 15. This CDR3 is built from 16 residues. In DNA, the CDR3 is TGTGCCAGCAGCCCTCGTCACGGGGGGGCCTATAGTGAGCAGTTCTTC. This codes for CASSPRHGGAYSEQFF.

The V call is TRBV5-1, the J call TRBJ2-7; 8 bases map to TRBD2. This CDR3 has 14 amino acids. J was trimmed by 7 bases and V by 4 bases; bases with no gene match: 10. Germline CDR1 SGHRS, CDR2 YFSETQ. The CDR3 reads CASSAGLGVVEQYF. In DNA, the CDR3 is TGCGCCAGCAGCGCGGGACTAGGGGTGGTGGAGCAGTACTTC.

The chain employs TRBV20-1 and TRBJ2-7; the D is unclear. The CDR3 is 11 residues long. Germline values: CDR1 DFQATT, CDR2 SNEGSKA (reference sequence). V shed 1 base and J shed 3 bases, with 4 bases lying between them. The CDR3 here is CSARVGYEQYF. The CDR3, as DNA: TGCAGTGCTAGAGTCGGCTACGAGCAGTACTTC.

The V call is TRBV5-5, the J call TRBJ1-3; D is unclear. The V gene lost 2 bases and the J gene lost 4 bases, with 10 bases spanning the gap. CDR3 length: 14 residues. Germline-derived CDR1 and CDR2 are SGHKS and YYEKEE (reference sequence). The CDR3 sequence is CASSLREFGNTIYF. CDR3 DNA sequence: TGTGCCAGCAGCTTAAGGGAGTTCGGAAACACCATATATTTT.

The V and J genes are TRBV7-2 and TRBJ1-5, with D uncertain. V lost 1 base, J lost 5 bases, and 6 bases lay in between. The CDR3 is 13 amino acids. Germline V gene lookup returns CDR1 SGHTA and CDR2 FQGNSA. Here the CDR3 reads CASSLVRDQPQHF. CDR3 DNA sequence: TGTGCCAGCAGCTTAGTTCGGGATCAGCCCCAGCATTTT. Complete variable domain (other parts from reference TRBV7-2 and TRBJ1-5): GAGVSQSPSNKVTEKGKDVELRCDPISGHTALYWYRQSLGQGLEFLIYFQGNSAPDKSGLPSDRFSAERTGGSVSTLTIQRTQQEDSAVYLCASSLVRDQPQHFGDGTRLSIL.

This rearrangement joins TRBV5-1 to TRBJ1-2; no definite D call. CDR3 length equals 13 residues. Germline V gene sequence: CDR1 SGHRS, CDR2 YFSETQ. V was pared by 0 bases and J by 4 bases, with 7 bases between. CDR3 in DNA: TGCGCCAGCAGCTTGGGCGGCAGCTATGGCTACACCTTC. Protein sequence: CASSLGGSYGYTF.

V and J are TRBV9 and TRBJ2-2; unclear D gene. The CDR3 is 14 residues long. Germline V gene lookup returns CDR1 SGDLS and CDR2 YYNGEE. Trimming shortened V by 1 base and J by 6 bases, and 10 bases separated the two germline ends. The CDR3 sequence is CASSVTSAAGELFF. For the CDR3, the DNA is TGTGCCAGCAGCGTAACCTCGGCGGCCGGGGAGCTGTTTTTT.

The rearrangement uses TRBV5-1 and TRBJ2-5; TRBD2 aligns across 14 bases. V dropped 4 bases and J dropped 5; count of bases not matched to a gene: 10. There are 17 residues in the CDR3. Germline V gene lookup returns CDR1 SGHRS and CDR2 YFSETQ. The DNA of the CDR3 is TGCGCCAGCAGCCCCGGGACTAGCGGGGGCCGGGGGGAGACCCAGTACTTC. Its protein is CASSPGTSGGRGETQYF.

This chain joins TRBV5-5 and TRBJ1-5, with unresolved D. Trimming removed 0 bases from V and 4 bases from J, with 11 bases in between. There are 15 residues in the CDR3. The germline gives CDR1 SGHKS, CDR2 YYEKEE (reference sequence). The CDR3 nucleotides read TGTGCCAGCAGCTTGGCATCGATGAGGAATCAGCCCCAGCATTTT. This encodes CASSLASMRNQPQHF. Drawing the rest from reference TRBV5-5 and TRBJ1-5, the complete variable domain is DAGVTQSPTHLIKTRGQQVTLRCSPISGHKSVSWYQQVLGQGPQFIFQYYEKEERGRGNFPDRFSARQFPNYSSELNVNALLLGDSALYLCASSLASMRNQPQHFGDGTRLSIL.

The CDR3 protein is CASRRTGGHWDTQYF. The CDR3 DNA is TGTGCCAGCAGGAGGACAGGTGGGCACTGGGATACGCAGTATTTT. The chain carries TRBV5-6 and TRBJ2-3; 7 nucleotides line up with TRBD1. V lost 5 bases to trimming and J lost 6 bases; unmatched junction nucleotides: 12. CDR1 is SGHDT, CDR2 YYEEEE, per germline. The CDR3 spans 15 residues.

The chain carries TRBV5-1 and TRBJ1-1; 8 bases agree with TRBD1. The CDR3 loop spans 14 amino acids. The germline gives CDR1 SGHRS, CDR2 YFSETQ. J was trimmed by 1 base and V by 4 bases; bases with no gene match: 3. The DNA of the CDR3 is TGCGCCAGCAGCCGGACAGGGTGGAACACTGAAGCTTTCTTT. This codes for CASSRTGWNTEAFF. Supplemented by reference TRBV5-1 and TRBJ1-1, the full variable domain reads KAGVTQTPRYLIKTRGQQVTLSCSPISGHRSVSWYQQTPGQGLQFLFEYFSETQRNKGNFPGRFSGRQFSNSRSEMNVSTLELGDSALYLCASSRTGWNTEAFFGQGTRLTVV.

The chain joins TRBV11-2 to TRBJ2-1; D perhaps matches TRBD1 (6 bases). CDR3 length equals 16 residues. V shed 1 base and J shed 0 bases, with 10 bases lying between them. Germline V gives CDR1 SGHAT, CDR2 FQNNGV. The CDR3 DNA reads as TGTGCCAGCAGCTTAGTTAGGGGGAGCTCCTACAATGAGCAGTTCTTC. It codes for CASSLVRGSSYNEQFF. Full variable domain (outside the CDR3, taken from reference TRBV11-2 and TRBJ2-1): EAGVAQSPRYKIIEKRQSVAFWCNPISGHATLYWYQQILGQGPKLLIQFQNNGVVDDSQLPKDRFSAERLKGVDSTLKIQPAKLEDSAVYLCASSLVRGSSYNEQFFGPGTRLTVL.

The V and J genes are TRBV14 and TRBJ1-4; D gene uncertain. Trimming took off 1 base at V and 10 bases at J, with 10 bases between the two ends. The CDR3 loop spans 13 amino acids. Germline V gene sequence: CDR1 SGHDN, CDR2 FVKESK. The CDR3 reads CASSQGSSVKLFF. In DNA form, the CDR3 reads TGTGCCAGCAGCCAAGGGTCGTCGGTAAAACTGTTTTTT.

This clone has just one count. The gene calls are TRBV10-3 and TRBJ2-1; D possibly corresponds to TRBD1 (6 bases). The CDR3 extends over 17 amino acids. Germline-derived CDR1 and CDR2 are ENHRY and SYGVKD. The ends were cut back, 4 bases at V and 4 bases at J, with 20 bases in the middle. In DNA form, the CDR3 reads TGTGCCATCAGTGTTCTCCTGGGGGCGAGGGTATACAATGAGCAGTTCTTC. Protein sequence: CAISVLLGARVYNEQFF.

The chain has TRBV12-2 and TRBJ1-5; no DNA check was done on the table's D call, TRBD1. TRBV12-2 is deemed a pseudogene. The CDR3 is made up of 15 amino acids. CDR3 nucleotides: TGTGCAAGTCGCTACAGGGGTGGTGGCAATCAGCCCCAGCATTTT. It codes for CASRYRGGGNQPQHF.

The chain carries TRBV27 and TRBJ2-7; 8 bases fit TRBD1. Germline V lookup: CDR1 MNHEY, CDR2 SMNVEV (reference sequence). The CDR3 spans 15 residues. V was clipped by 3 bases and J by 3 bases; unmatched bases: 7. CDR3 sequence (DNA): TGTGCCAGCAGTTTTTTCGGCAGGGGGCGCTACGAGCAGTACTTC. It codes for CASSFFGRGRYEQYF.

CDR3 bases: TGTGCCAGCAGCCTGACAGCCTCTAAAGACACCATATATTTT. It encodes CASSLTASKDTIYF. J is TRBJ1-3 and V is TRBV6-5; TRBD1 might be the D (5 bases). CDR1 and CDR2 from the germline V gene are MNHEY and SVGAGI. Trimming took off 6 bases at V and 8 bases at J, with 17 bases between the two ends. The CDR3 consists of 14 residues.